These 24 T cell receptor beta chains share one sample of origin, sequenced in a study of identical twins. Each CDR3 protein is one row after TCRdb ran MiXCR on the 5' RACE reads. The sample has hundreds of thousands of distinct CDR3 sequences, 18% seen once. This sample was also put to use in a study of T cells expressing NK-cell markers.

The specimen was PBMCs. These receptors all come from a woman aged 18-29 years in good health.

The CDR3 is CASWSASNYGYTF. The CDR3 DNA sequence: TGTGCCAGTTGGAGTGCATCTAACTATGGCTACACCTTC. This sequence joins TRBV6-2 or TRBV6-3 and TRBJ1-2, with unresolved D. Looked up from germline, CDR1 is MNHEY and CDR2 is SVGEGT. The CDR3 consists of 13 residues. The V gene lost 9 bases and the J gene lost 0 bases, with 11 bases spanning the gap.

This clonotype has only a few counts. V is TRBV5-1 and J is TRBJ2-1; D remains ambiguous. There are 16 residues in the CDR3. Germline V gene data show CDR1 as SGHRS and CDR2 as YFSETQ. Trimming took 0 bases from V and 7 from J, leaving 17 bases between them. CDR3 coding DNA: TGCGCCAGCAGCTTGGTCGGGCCATTAATGGGAAATGAGCAGTTCTTC. Protein sequence: CASSLVGPLMGNEQFF. Full variable domain (outside the CDR3, taken from reference TRBV5-1 and TRBJ2-1): KAGVTQTPRYLIKTRGQQVTLSCSPISGHRSVSWYQQTPGQGLQFLFEYFSETQRNKGNFPGRFSGRQFSNSRSEMNVSTLELGDSALYLCASSLVGPLMGNEQFFGPGTRLTVL.

This rearrangement joins TRBV15 to TRBJ2-2; 7 bases are shared with TRBD1. CDR3 size: 16 residues. The V gene end was trimmed by 1 base and the J gene end by 2 bases; junction bases not matched to a gene: 4. The germline gives CDR1 LNHNV, CDR2 YYDKDF (reference sequence). The CDR3 DNA reads as TGTGCCACCAGCAGAGGAGGGGGCCTAAACACCGGGGAGCTGTTTTTT. Protein sequence: CATSRGGGLNTGELFF.

The gene calls are TRBV14 and TRBJ2-7; D remains ambiguous. The CDR3 consists of 14 residues. CDR1 is SGHDN, CDR2 FVKESK, per germline. The V gene lost 0 bases and the J gene lost 2 bases, with 8 bases spanning the gap. The CDR3, as DNA: TGTGCCAGCAGCCAAGAGGGCCACGCCTACGAGCAGTACTTC. Encoded protein: CASSQEGHAYEQYF.

V is TRBV18 and J is TRBJ2-5; the D is unclear. CDR1 KGHSH and CDR2 LQKENI come from the germline V gene. V lost 5 bases to trimming and J lost 4 bases, with 11 bases between them. The CDR3 extends over 13 amino acids. The CDR3 coding sequence is TGTGCCAGCTCATCCACTACCCCAGAGACCCAGTACTTC. Translation gives CASSSTTPETQYF. Full variable domain (remainder filled in from reference TRBV18 and TRBJ2-5): NAGVMQNPRHLVRRRGQEARLRCSPMKGHSHVYWYRQLPEEGLKFMVYLQKENIIDESGMPKERFSAEFPKEGPSILRIQQVVRGDSAAYFCASSSTTPETQYFGPGTRLLVL.

This clonotype was recorded many times. The chain carries TRBV7-9 and TRBJ1-1; D is possibly TRBD1 (5 bases). The length of the CDR3 is 15 residues. Germline-derived CDR1 and CDR2 are SEHNR and FQNEAQ (reference sequence). V was trimmed by 0 bases and J by 0 bases, leaving 8 bases between them. The CDR3 protein is CASSLAGGLNTEAFF. CDR3 bases: TGTGCCAGCAGCTTAGCGGGGGGTCTGAACACTGAAGCTTTCTTT.

This chain uses TRBV20-1 with TRBJ1-5; D ambiguous. Germline CDR1 is DFQATT and CDR2 is SNEGSKA (reference sequence). The CDR3 has 16 residues. Trimming left V 6 bases short and J 2 bases short, with 20 bases between. The CDR3 protein is CSASRVAPWGNQPQHF. CDR3 bases: TGCAGTGCCTCAAGGGTCGCTCCTTGGGGCAATCAGCCCCAGCATTTT.

The chain recombines TRBV5-5 with TRBJ1-1; 8 bases match TRBD1. With 0 bases clipped from V and 10 bases from J, the junction kept 8 bases outside the gene matches. CDR3 size: 14 residues. Germline V CDR1 and CDR2: SGHKS, YYEKEE (reference sequence). As DNA, the CDR3 is TGTGCCAGCAGCTTGGCCGACAGGGGCTTAGGAGCTTTCTTT. Residues: CASSLADRGLGAFF.

This clonotype was recorded a few times. The rearrangement joins TRBV25-1 to TRBJ1-2; weak D call: TRBD1 (5 bases). CDR3 size: 14 residues. Trimming left V 1 base short and J 5 bases short, with 11 bases between. Germline V gene sequence: CDR1 MGHDK, CDR2 SYGVNS. The CDR3 sequence: CASSEFQGGYGYTF. The CDR3 nucleotides read TGTGCCAGCAGTGAATTCCAGGGCGGGTATGGCTACACCTTC.

The chain carries TRBV20-1 and TRBJ2-7; 10 bases line up with TRBD1. Germline V gives CDR1 DFQATT, CDR2 SNEGSKA (reference sequence). After removal of 6 bases from V and 5 bases from J, the junction contained 10 bases not matched to a gene. The CDR3 spans 14 residues. The CDR3 DNA follows: TGCAGTGCCGGGACAGGGGTTTTGGTTCACGAGCAGTACTTC. It specifies CSAGTGVLVHEQYF.

This clonotype was seen ten or more times. The chain is built from TRBV7-8 and TRBJ2-1; TRBD2 matches 7 bases. Trimming removed 5 bases from V and 1 base from J; junction bases left unmatched: 8. CDR3 size: 16 residues. Germline V CDR1 and CDR2: SGHVS, FQNEAQ. Here the CDR3 reads CASSPLEGGSYNEQFF. CDR3 in DNA: TGTGCCAGCAGCCCGTTAGAGGGAGGGTCCTACAATGAGCAGTTCTTC.

A remark on this clonotype: The junction and the germline gene differ at one end; a read error may be behind it. The chain has TRBV29-1 and TRBJ2-1, with 7 bases matching TRBD2. CDR1 is SQVTM and CDR2 is ANQGSEA in the germline V gene. This CDR3 region has 15 residues. As DNA, the CDR3 is TGCAGCGTTGATGGGGAAGGGGAGGGATACACTGAGCAGTTCTTC. Residues: CSVDGEGEGYTEQFF.

This clonotype was picked up a small number of times. Here the CDR3 DNA reads TGTGCCAGCAGCAACCCGGGCGTTGAGGTTCACAATGAGCAGTTCTTC. It translates to CASSNPGVEVHNEQFF. The rearrangement links TRBV7-2 to TRBJ2-1; D is ambiguous. Looked up from germline, CDR1 is SGHTA and CDR2 is FQGNSA. Between the trimmed V and J ends, which lost 5 bases and 5 bases, there was a span of 19 bases. This CDR3 contains 16 residues.

The chain couples TRBV12-3 or TRBV12-4 to TRBJ1-6, with D tentatively TRBD1 (5 bases). This CDR3 spans 13 amino acids. V lost 4 bases and J 6 bases, leaving 7 bases between the germline ends. CDR3 bases: TGTGCCAGCAGTTGGGGACCTAATTCACCCCTCCACTTT. Residues: CASSWGPNSPLHF.

The rearrangement joins TRBV12-5 to TRBJ1-6, with TRBD1 as a possible D gene (5 bases). The CDR3 has 15 amino acids. Between the trimmed V and J ends, which lost 0 bases and 8 bases, there was a span of 11 bases. Germline values: CDR1 LGHNT, CDR2 FRNRAP. Written as DNA, the CDR3 is TGTGCTAGTGGTTTGGTGGCAGGGTCAGATTCACCCCTCCACTTT. It yields the protein CASGLVAGSDSPLHF.

The V and J genes are TRBV28 and TRBJ2-7, with D perhaps TRBD1 (5 bases). Trimming removed 6 bases at V and 5 bases at J, with 14 bases between. This CDR3 is built from 13 residues. From germline, CDR1 is MDHEN and CDR2 SYDVKM. CDR3 in DNA: TGTGCCAGCAGATCCTCAGGGCTCAACGAGCAGTACTTC. Translation gives CASRSSGLNEQYF.

V usage is TRBV24-1 and J usage is TRBJ2-3, with a weak D call TRBD2 (5 bases). V lost 4 bases and J lost 3, with 10 bases in between. Germline CDR1 reads KGHDR; CDR2 reads SFDVKD. The CDR3 covers 14 residues. CDR3 nucleotide sequence: TGTGCCACCAGTGACCCGACGGGGACAGATACGCAGTATTTT. Translated, it gives CATSDPTGTDTQYF.

CDR3 sequence: CASSYGLAGVNEQFF. For the CDR3, the DNA is TGTGCCAGCAGTTACGGACTAGCGGGTGTCAATGAGCAGTTCTTC. V usage is TRBV6-2 or TRBV6-3 and J usage is TRBJ2-1; 11 bases align to TRBD2. Germline values: CDR1 MNHEY, CDR2 SVGEGT. The CDR3 runs to 15 residues. Losses at the gene ends were 2 bases for V and 6 bases for J; bases not matched to a gene: 3.

This clonotype has a count of ten or more. The chain couples TRBV29-1 to TRBJ1-2, with D possibly being TRBD1 (6 bases). From germline, CDR1 is SQVTM and CDR2 ANQGSEA. V gave up 6 bases and J gave up 2 bases, with 10 bases separating them. The CDR3 runs to 12 residues. CDR3 protein: CSVGQGNYGYTF. The CDR3 DNA follows: TGCAGCGTGGGGCAGGGGAACTATGGCTACACCTTC.

The genes are TRBV10-3 and TRBJ1-6; TRBD1 is a possible D gene (5 bases). CDR3 length equals 14 residues. Trimming took off 2 bases at V and 10 bases at J, with 12 bases between the two ends. Germline values: CDR1 ENHRY, CDR2 SYGVKD. CDR3: CAISEQGNGSPLHF. CDR3 in DNA: TGTGCCATCAGTGAGCAGGGTAATGGGTCACCCCTCCACTTT.

This clonotype was observed a handful of times. The chain carries TRBV20-1 and TRBJ2-1, with unresolved D. This CDR3 region has 15 residues. Trimming pared 1 base from V and 7 bases from J, leaving 17 bases between. The germline V gene encodes CDR1 DFQATT and CDR2 SNEGSKA (reference sequence). CDR3: CSARALVGRGNEQFF. The CDR3 coding sequence is TGCAGTGCTAGAGCCCTAGTCGGACGTGGGAATGAGCAGTTCTTC.

This clonotype was observed a handful of times. V gene TRBV9 combines with J gene TRBJ2-1, with 8 nucleotides matching TRBD2. Germline V gene lookup returns CDR1 SGDLS and CDR2 YYNGEE. Trimming removed 2 bases from V and 2 bases from J; junction bases left unmatched: 6. The CDR3 has 16 amino acids. CDR3 loop: CASSVWTSIAYNEQFF. In nucleotides, the CDR3 is TGTGCCAGCAGCGTTTGGACTAGCATTGCCTACAATGAGCAGTTCTTC. The whole variable domain, remainder taken from reference TRBV9 and TRBJ2-1, is DSGVTQTPKHLITATGQRVTLRCSPRSGDLSVYWYQQSLDQGLQFLIQYYNGEERAKGNILERFSAQQFPDLHSELNLSSLELGDSALYFCASSVWTSIAYNEQFFGPGTRLTVL.

This chain joins TRBV2 and TRBJ2-1; 12 nucleotides match TRBD2. This CDR3 has 15 residues. Germline V gene data show CDR1 as SNHLY and CDR2 as FYNNEI. J gave up 8 bases and V 7 bases, and 9 bases lay outside the gene matches. The CDR3 DNA reads as TGTGCCAGCAAGGCTAGCGGGGGGGCCAGGCATGAGCAGTTCTTC. Residues: CASKASGGARHEQFF.

DNA of the CDR3: TGTGCCAGCACGGAACCGGGACAGCCTTACGAGCAGTACTTC. It codes for CASTEPGQPYEQYF. This chain joins TRBV7-9 and TRBJ2-7, with 7 bases lining up with TRBD1. CDR3 length: 14 amino acids. J gave up 4 bases and V 7 bases, and 10 bases lay outside the gene matches. Germline loops: CDR1 SEHNR, CDR2 FQNEAQ (reference sequence).